These T cell receptor beta chains were read from a single sample in a study of cytomegalovirus exposure and HLA in healthy donors. Data came from immunoSEQ multiplex PCR; TCRdb stores just in-frame clones and leaves some out. This sample's table reports roughly 84,000 clones. The source material was PBMCs. The receptors were gathered from a middle-aged man in good health and CMV-seronegative. CDR3s include the opening cysteine and the closing phenylalanine or tryptophan. Fields, in order: D gene, V gene, J gene, CDR3 DNA, CDR3 protein. A D gene is named only where the DNA matches it firmly.

d_gene: TRBD1; v_gene: TRBV18; j_gene: TRBJ1-6; CDR3nt: TGTGCCAGCTCACCACCGGGACAGGGACTGGATTCACCCCTCCACTTT; CDR3aa: CASSPPGQGLDSPLHF
d_gene: -; v_gene: TRBV6-5; j_gene: TRBJ1-3; CDR3nt: TGTGCCAGCAGTTACTCGATAGTCTCGGGAAACACCATATATTTT; CDR3aa: CASSYSIVSGNTIYF
d_gene: -; v_gene: TRBV29-1; j_gene: TRBJ1-1; CDR3nt: TGCAGCGTTGAAAGGACAATGAACACTGAAGCTTTCTTT; CDR3aa: CSVERTMNTEAFF
d_gene: TRBD1; v_gene: TRBV28; j_gene: TRBJ1-2; CDR3nt: TGTGCCAGCAGTTTGGGACAGGGACTGGGATATGGCTACACCTTC; CDR3aa: CASSLGQGLGYGYTF
d_gene: TRBD1; v_gene: TRBV9; j_gene: TRBJ2-1; CDR3nt: TGTGCCAGCAGCGTAAGGGGGACAGGGGGCTACAATGAGCAGTTCTTC; CDR3aa: CASSVRGTGGYNEQFF
d_gene: TRBD2; v_gene: TRBV4-2; j_gene: TRBJ2-1; CDR3nt: TGTGCCAGCAGCCCCGGCGGGGGGGCTCTAATCGTTCCTGAGCAGTTCTTC; CDR3aa: CASSPGGGALIVPEQFF
d_gene: -; v_gene: TRBV5-4; j_gene: TRBJ2-2; CDR3nt: TGTGCCAGCAGCCCCGAGACTAGGAACGCCGGGGAGCTGTTTTTT; CDR3aa: CASSPETRNAGELFF
d_gene: -; v_gene: TRBV5-1; j_gene: TRBJ2-7; CDR3nt: TGCGCCAGCAGCTGGCGGACTAACACCTACGAGCAGTACTTC; CDR3aa: CASSWRTNTYEQYF
d_gene: -; v_gene: TRBV7-9; j_gene: TRBJ2-3; CDR3nt: TGTGCCAGCAGCGCCGCTAGGGGGGATACGCAGTATTTT; CDR3aa: CASSAARGDTQYF
d_gene: TRBD1; v_gene: TRBV30; j_gene: TRBJ2-2; CDR3nt: TGTGCCTGGGGGACAGGGGGCTCCGGGGAGCTGTTTTTT; CDR3aa: CAWGTGGSGELFF
d_gene: -; v_gene: TRBV5-1; j_gene: TRBJ1-1; CDR3nt: TGCGCCAGCAGCTTGGCAATCGGAGGTTTGAACACTGAAGCTTTCTTT; CDR3aa: CASSLAIGGLNTEAFF
d_gene: -; v_gene: TRBV7-2; j_gene: TRBJ2-5; CDR3nt: TGTGCCAGCAGCTTATCGGGTCAGGGTCAAGAGACCCAGTACTTC; CDR3aa: CASSLSGQGQETQYF
d_gene: -; v_gene: TRBV27; j_gene: TRBJ1-2; CDR3nt: TGTGCCAGCAGTTCTCGGTTGAACTATGGCTACACCTTC; CDR3aa: CASSSRLNYGYTF
d_gene: -; v_gene: TRBV5-1; j_gene: TRBJ1-2; CDR3nt: TGCGCCAGCAGTAGGGATAACAGGGATGGCTACACCTTC; CDR3aa: CASSRDNRDGYTF
d_gene: TRBD1; v_gene: TRBV28; j_gene: TRBJ2-7; CDR3nt: TGTGCCAGCCAACCCCCAGGGGGAACAGCCTACGAGCAGTACTTC; CDR3aa: CASQPPGGTAYEQYF
d_gene: -; v_gene: TRBV27; j_gene: TRBJ1-3; CDR3nt: TGTGCCAGCAGTTCGACAGGAGACTCTGGAAACACCATATATTTT; CDR3aa: CASSSTGDSGNTIYF
d_gene: TRBD1; v_gene: TRBV18; j_gene: TRBJ2-3; CDR3nt: TGTGCCAGCTCACTAAGCCGGGACAGCTCACTAGATACGCAGTATTTT; CDR3aa: CASSLSRDSSLDTQYF
d_gene: TRBD1; v_gene: TRBV28; j_gene: TRBJ1-3; CDR3nt: TGTGCCAGCAATCCAGGGGGAAGTGGAAACACCATATATTTT; CDR3aa: CASNPGGSGNTIYF
d_gene: TRBD1; v_gene: TRBV11-2; j_gene: TRBJ1-6; CDR3nt: TGTGCCAGCAGCTTGCGAGGACAGGGAGTTAATTCACCCCTCCACTTT; CDR3aa: CASSLRGQGVNSPLHF
d_gene: -; v_gene: TRBV5-5; j_gene: TRBJ1-6; CDR3nt: TGTGCCAGCAGCTTGTGGCAGGGGAATAATTCGCCCCTCCACTTT; CDR3aa: CASSLWQGNNSPLHF
d_gene: -; v_gene: TRBV7-8; j_gene: TRBJ1-6; CDR3nt: TGTGCCAGCAGTTGGGTAACAGATTCACCCCTCCACTTT; CDR3aa: CASSWVTDSPLHF
d_gene: -; v_gene: TRBV7-6; j_gene: TRBJ1-3; CDR3nt: TGTGCCAGCAGCTTATTTGGGGGGGAGAGCTCTGGAAACACCATATATTTT; CDR3aa: CASSLFGGESSGNTIYF
d_gene: -; v_gene: TRBV2; j_gene: TRBJ1-2; CDR3nt: TGTGCCAGCAGTGAAGCGGGCAGAAACTATGGCTACACCTTC; CDR3aa: CASSEAGRNYGYTF
d_gene: TRBD1; v_gene: TRBV11-2; j_gene: TRBJ1-1; CDR3nt: TGTGCCAGCAGCCGAGCCGGGACAGGGGGGAACACTGAAGCTTTCTTT; CDR3aa: CASSRAGTGGNTEAFF
d_gene: TRBD1; v_gene: TRBV5-1; j_gene: TRBJ1-2; CDR3nt: TGCGCCAGCAGTTCCGGGACAGGGGTTCAGGGCTACACCTTC; CDR3aa: CASSSGTGVQGYTF
d_gene: -; v_gene: TRBV5-4; j_gene: TRBJ1-2; CDR3nt: TGTGCCAGCAGCCTGACAAGAGCTAACTATGGCTACACCTTC; CDR3aa: CASSLTRANYGYTF
d_gene: TRBD1; v_gene: TRBV28; j_gene: TRBJ1-6; CDR3nt: TGTGCCAGCAGTCAAAAACCGGGACAGGGGCTCATTTCACCCCTCCACTTT; CDR3aa: CASSQKPGQGLISPLHF
d_gene: TRBD1; v_gene: TRBV19; j_gene: TRBJ1-2; CDR3nt: TGTGCTCCCAGCCCGGACACTGGGACAGGGGCTTTTCCCTATGGCTACACCTTC; CDR3aa: CAPSPDTGTGAFPYGYTF
d_gene: TRBD2; v_gene: TRBV4-3; j_gene: TRBJ2-1; CDR3nt: TGCGCCAGCAGCCAATGGCACGGGGGGGAATCCTACAATGAGCAGTTCTTC; CDR3aa: CASSQWHGGESYNEQFF
d_gene: TRBD1; v_gene: TRBV5-5; j_gene: TRBJ2-7; CDR3nt: TGTGCCAGCACCCCCACCGCCGGGACAGTGACCTACGAGCAGTACTTC; CDR3aa: CASTPTAGTVTYEQYF
d_gene: TRBD2; v_gene: TRBV19; j_gene: TRBJ2-7; CDR3nt: TGTGCCAGTAGTATAATCTTAGCGGGGGCCTACGAGCAGTACTTC; CDR3aa: CASSIILAGAYEQYF
d_gene: TRBD1; v_gene: TRBV9; j_gene: TRBJ2-5; CDR3nt: TGTGCCAGCAGCGTAGCGACAGGGGGAGAGACCCAGTACTTC; CDR3aa: CASSVATGGETQYF
d_gene: -; v_gene: TRBV7-9; j_gene: TRBJ2-3; CDR3nt: TGTGCCAGCAGCGTTAGCGAATCTGCAGATACGCAGTATTTT; CDR3aa: CASSVSESADTQYF
d_gene: TRBD1; v_gene: TRBV28; j_gene: TRBJ1-6; CDR3nt: TGTGCCAGCAGTACGCCGGGACAGGGGGCGAATTCACCCCTCCACTTT; CDR3aa: CASSTPGQGANSPLHF
d_gene: -; v_gene: TRBV19; j_gene: TRBJ1-4; CDR3nt: TGTGCCAGTAGCCGTCCCGGGTCTCTTCGGTGGAAACTGTTTTTT; CDR3aa: CASSRPGSLRWKLFF
d_gene: TRBD2; v_gene: TRBV5-6; j_gene: TRBJ2-2; CDR3nt: TGTGCCAGCAGCCTGCTAAGTGCGCGGGGGTTCACCGGGGAGCTGTTTTTT; CDR3aa: CASSLLSARGFTGELFF
d_gene: -; v_gene: TRBV6-6; j_gene: TRBJ2-1; CDR3nt: TGTGCCACCGATAGATCCAATGAGCAGTTCTTC; CDR3aa: CATDRSNEQFF
d_gene: -; v_gene: TRBV18; j_gene: TRBJ2-1; CDR3nt: TGTGCCAGCTCATCCCAGGGGGGTGAGCAGTTCTTC; CDR3aa: CASSSQGGEQFF
d_gene: -; v_gene: TRBV28; j_gene: TRBJ2-3; CDR3nt: TGTGCCAGCAACGTGGGGGGTCAACACACAGATACGCAGTATTTT; CDR3aa: CASNVGGQHTDTQYF
d_gene: TRBD1; v_gene: TRBV10-3; j_gene: TRBJ2-7; CDR3nt: TGTGCCATCCGGACTTCGACAGGGAGCTCCTACGAGCAGTACTTC; CDR3aa: CAIRTSTGSSYEQYF
d_gene: -; v_gene: TRBV7-8; j_gene: TRBJ2-3; CDR3nt: TGTGCCAGCATCCAAGGCGGGCTCACAGATACGCAGTATTTT; CDR3aa: CASIQGGLTDTQYF
d_gene: TRBD2; v_gene: TRBV5-1; j_gene: TRBJ2-7; CDR3nt: TGCGCCAGCAGCATAGCGACTAGCGGGGGGGTGTACGAGCAGTACTTC; CDR3aa: CASSIATSGGVYEQYF
d_gene: -; v_gene: TRBV27; j_gene: TRBJ2-3; CDR3nt: TGTGCCAGCAGAAGGCCGGGACACTTCCCGGGAGATACGCAGTATTTT; CDR3aa: CASRRPGHFPGDTQYF
d_gene: TRBD1; v_gene: TRBV19; j_gene: TRBJ2-5; CDR3nt: TGTGCCAGTAGTATCGGACAGGGGGTACTCTCCTTAGAGACCCAGTACTTC; CDR3aa: CASSIGQGVLSLETQYF
d_gene: TRBD1; v_gene: TRBV2; j_gene: TRBJ1-2; CDR3nt: TGTGCCAGGCTGTTCGTCCGGACAGGGGACTATGGCTACACCTTC; CDR3aa: CARLFVRTGDYGYTF
d_gene: TRBD2; v_gene: TRBV11-2; j_gene: TRBJ2-5; CDR3nt: TGTGCCAGCAGCTTTCTAGCGGGGGGAGAGACCCAGTACTTC; CDR3aa: CASSFLAGGETQYF
d_gene: -; v_gene: TRBV7-9; j_gene: TRBJ2-1; CDR3nt: TGTGCCAGCAGTCCGCGGGGAACCAAGTACAATGAGCAGTTCTTC; CDR3aa: CASSPRGTKYNEQFF
d_gene: -; v_gene: TRBV5-3; j_gene: TRBJ2-7; CDR3nt: TGTGCAAGACCCATCCTCGGTCTGTACGAGCAGTACTTC; CDR3aa: CARPILGLYEQYF